The following is a T cell receptor (beta chain) sequence with its context. This clonotype was seen a few times. The antigen it binds to is not known. Base quality data are lacking; no much larger clone is found one base away. The study was a case-control design nested within a healthcare worker cohort in London, UK, with weekly nasopharyngeal swab PCR tests and blood sampling. Healthcare workers were enrolled in the week of the UK lockdown, from 23 to 31 March 2020, and were followed every week for up to roughly 16 weeks. Libraries were made using 5' RACE. The listed sequencing device is NextSeq 500. The TCR library protocol attached unique molecular identifiers to individual cDNA molecules to correct for sequencing error and PCR bias. Both TCR alpha and beta chains were sequenced, and tight co-correlation was observed between alpha and beta sequence abundances in each sample. As for the original processing: Decombinator V4 was used to annotate TCR sequences for V gene, J gene and CDR3. TCRs were defined as expanded if a significant change between any two time points was detected under a Poisson model with p below 0.0001. TCR abundances were normalised to the total number of TCRs sequenced per sample and expressed as counts per million. MAIT TCRs were defined by TRAV1-2 paired with TRAJ12, TRAJ20 or TRAJ33, and iNKT TCRs by TRAV10 paired with TRAJ18. VDJdb, accessed 1 November 2021, was searched for CMV, EBV and SARS-CoV-2 annotated TCRs, excluding TCRs annotated for multiple antigens. Clones were called with MiXCR by TCRdb after fastp trimmed the public reads at Q25, and only in-frame beta chains were retained. Each entry is one CDR3 protein sequence, shown with its most common DNA and genes. V and J calls and clone size were set by TCRdb, not the authors. For this sample there are about 25,000 distinct CDR3 sequences; about 4.8% appear just once. The ten largest make up approximately 6.6% of the sample.

The CDR3 runs 15 amino acids, cysteine and phenylalanine included. The only DNA kept is the CDR3, 45 bases in frame from the first base. From V the trimming removes 5 bases and from J it removes 2 bases, while the gene matches leave 3 bases of the junction unaccounted for. CDR1 MNHEY and CDR2 SVGAGI are derived from the germline V gene. The sample is drawn from a study of early T cells in non-severe SARS-CoV-2 infection (dated by TCRdb to the early 2020s). Study-wide context: Because TCR sequencing was done on bulk RNA from unsorted whole blood, the alpha and beta chains could not be paired. Broader findings and caveats from the paper: VDJdb matching was skewed toward anti-spike CD8 responses and likely underestimated virus-specific expansions by missing private and CD4 specificities.

Input material: whole blood. The chain is encoded by TRBV6-5 joined to TRBJ1-3; 10 middle bases align to TRBD1. The sequence derives from an adult who was a healthcare worker with PCR-confirmed SARS-CoV-2 infection or an uninfected control (not recorded which). The CDR3 amino acid sequence is: CASSHDRGPGNTIYF. The DNA is as follows: TGTGCCAGCAGTCATGACAGGGGGCCTGGAAACACCATATATTTT.